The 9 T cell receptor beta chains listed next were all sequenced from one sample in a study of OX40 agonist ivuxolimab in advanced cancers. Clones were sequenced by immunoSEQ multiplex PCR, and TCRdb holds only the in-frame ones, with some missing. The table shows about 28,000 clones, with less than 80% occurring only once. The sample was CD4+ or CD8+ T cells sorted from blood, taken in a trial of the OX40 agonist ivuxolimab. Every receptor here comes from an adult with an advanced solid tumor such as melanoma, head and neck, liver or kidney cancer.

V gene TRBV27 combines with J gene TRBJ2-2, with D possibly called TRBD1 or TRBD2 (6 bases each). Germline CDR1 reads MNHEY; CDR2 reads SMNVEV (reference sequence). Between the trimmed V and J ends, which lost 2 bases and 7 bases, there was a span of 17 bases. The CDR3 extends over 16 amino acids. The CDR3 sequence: CASSLRVAEGVGELFF. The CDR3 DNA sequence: TGTGCCAGCAGTTTAAGGGTAGCGGAGGGGGTCGGGGAGCTGTTTTTT.

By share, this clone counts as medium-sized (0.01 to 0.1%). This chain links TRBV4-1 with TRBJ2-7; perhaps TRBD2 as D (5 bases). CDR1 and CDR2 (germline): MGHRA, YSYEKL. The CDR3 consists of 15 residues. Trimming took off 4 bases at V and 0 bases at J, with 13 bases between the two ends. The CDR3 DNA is TGCGCCAGCAGCCTCGAAAGTGGGAGCTCCTACGAGCAGTACTTC. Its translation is CASSLESGSSYEQYF.

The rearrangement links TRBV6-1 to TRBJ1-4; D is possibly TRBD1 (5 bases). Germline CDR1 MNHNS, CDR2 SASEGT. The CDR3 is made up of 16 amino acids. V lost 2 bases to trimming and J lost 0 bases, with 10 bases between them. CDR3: CASSEFGAATNEKLFF. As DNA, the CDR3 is TGTGCCAGCAGTGAATTTGGGGCAGCAACTAATGAAAAACTGTTTTTT.

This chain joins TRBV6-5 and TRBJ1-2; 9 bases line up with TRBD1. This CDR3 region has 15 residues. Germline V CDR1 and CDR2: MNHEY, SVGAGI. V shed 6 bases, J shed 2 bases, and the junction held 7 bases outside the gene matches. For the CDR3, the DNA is TGTGCCAGCAGACTCGGGACAGGGCTAAACTATGGCTACACCTTC. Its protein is CASRLGTGLNYGYTF.

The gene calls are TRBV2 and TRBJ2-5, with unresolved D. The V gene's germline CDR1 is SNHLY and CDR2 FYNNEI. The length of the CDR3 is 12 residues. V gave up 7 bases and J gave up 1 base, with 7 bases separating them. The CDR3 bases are TGTGCCAGCATTGGCGGCCAAGAGACCCAGTACTTC. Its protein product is CASIGGQETQYF.

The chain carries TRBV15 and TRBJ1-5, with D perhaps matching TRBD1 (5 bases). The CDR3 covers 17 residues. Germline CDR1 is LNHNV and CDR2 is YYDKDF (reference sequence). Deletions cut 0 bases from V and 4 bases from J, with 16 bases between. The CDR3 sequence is CATSRDAGTELNQPQHF. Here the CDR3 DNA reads TGTGCCACCAGCAGAGACGCGGGGACGGAGCTAAATCAGCCCCAGCATTTT.

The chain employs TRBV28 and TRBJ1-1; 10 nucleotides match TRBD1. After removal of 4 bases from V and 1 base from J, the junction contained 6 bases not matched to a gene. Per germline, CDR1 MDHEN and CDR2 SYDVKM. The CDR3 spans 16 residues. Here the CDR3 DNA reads TGTGCCAGCAGTTCACGGACAGGGGGTTGGAACACTGAAGCTTTCTTT. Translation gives CASSSRTGGWNTEAFF. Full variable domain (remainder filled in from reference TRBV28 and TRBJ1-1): DVKVTQSSRYLVKRTGEKVFLECVQDMDHENMFWYRQDPGLGLRLIYFSYDVKMKEKGDIPEGYSVSREKKERFSLILESASTNQTSMYLCASSSRTGGWNTEAFFGQGTRLTVV.

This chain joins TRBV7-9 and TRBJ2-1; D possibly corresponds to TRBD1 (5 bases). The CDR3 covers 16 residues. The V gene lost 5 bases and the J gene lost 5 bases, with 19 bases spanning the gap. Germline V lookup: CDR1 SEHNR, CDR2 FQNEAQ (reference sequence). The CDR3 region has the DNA TGTGCCAGCAGCCTGGGGCCGGGCAGCACGAACAATGAGCAGTTCTTC. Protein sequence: CASSLGPGSTNNEQFF.

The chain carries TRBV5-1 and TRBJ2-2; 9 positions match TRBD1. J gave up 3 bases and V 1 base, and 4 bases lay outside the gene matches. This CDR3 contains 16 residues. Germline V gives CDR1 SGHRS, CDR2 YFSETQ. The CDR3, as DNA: TGCGCCAGCAGCTTGCTTGGGGACAGGGACACCGGGGAGCTGTTTTTT. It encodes CASSLLGDRDTGELFF. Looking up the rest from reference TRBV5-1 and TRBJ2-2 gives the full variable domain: KAGVTQTPRYLIKTRGQQVTLSCSPISGHRSVSWYQQTPGQGLQFLFEYFSETQRNKGNFPGRFSGRQFSNSRSEMNVSTLELGDSALYLCASSLLGDRDTGELFFGEGSRLTVL.